This TCR beta chain was identified in a study of shared clonotypes between healthy human individuals. The CDR3 totals 15 residues. V shed 0 bases and J shed 3 bases, with 9 bases lying between them. Germline CDR1 reads SGDLS; CDR2 reads YYNGEE. In the naive CD8 group, cells lacked CD45RO and were positively selected for CCR7, so terminally differentiated effector memory CD45RA+ cells were left out. All donors qualified as healthy HIV-negative adults and had experienced no recent acute infections or vaccinations. Method: immunoSEQ multiplex PCR; TCRdb's copy keeps in-frame clones and lacks some. The sample holds around 2,000,000 clones, about 95% seen once.

This TCR was recovered from a man aged 18 to 29 in good health. Source material: naive CD8+ T cells sorted from blood. The chain has TRBV9 and TRBJ1-4; D is undetermined. The chain's CDR3 is CASSVEAVPNEKLFF. Here the CDR3 DNA reads TGTGCCAGCAGCGTAGAGGCAGTGCCTAATGAAAAACTGTTTTTT.